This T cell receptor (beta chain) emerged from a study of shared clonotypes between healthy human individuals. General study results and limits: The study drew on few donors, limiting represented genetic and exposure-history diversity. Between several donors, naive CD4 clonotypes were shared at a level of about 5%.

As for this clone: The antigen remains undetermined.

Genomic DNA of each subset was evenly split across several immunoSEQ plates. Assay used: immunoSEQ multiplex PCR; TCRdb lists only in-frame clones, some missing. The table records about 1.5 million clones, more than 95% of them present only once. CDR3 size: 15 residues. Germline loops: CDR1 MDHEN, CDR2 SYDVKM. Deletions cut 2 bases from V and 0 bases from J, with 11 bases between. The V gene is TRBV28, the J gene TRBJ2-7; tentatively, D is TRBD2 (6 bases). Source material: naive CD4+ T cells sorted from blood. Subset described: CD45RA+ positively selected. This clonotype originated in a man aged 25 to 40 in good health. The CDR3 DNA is TGTGCCAGCAGTTTAACGGGACTGCGCTCCTACGAGCAGTACTTC. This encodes CASSLTGLRSYEQYF.